Each of the 10 T cell receptor beta chains below was sequenced from the same sample in a study of shared clonotypes between healthy human individuals. Profiling relied on immunoSEQ multiplex PCR, and the TCRdb table lists in-frame clones only, not all of them. The sample lists around 1,100,000 clones, 70% to 85% occurring once. The sequencing input was memory CD4+ T cells from PBMCs. Specified subset: CD45RA-negative fraction. These receptors originate from a man between 18 and 29 years old in good health. Some clones in this sample may be carry-over from other donors' samples.

This clone was seen a few times. The V gene is TRBV2, the J gene TRBJ2-3; tentatively, D is TRBD2 (5 bases). Trimming pared 6 bases from V and 2 bases from J, leaving 12 bases between. The germline V gene has CDR1 SNHLY and CDR2 FYNNEI. This CDR3 is 14 amino acids long. DNA for the CDR3: TGTGCCAGCAGGGACTGGTCTTACACAGATACGCAGTATTTT. Translation gives CASRDWSYTDTQYF.

The chain carries TRBV5-1 and TRBJ2-7, with 8 nucleotides matching TRBD1. The CDR3 has 15 amino acids. Germline lookup yields CDR1 SGHRS and CDR2 YFSETQ. The trim removed 4 bases at V and 5 bases at J, leaving 11 bases unmatched. CDR3 nucleotide sequence: TGCGCCAGCAGCCTCATGGACAGGGCAATCAACGAGCAGTACTTC. It codes for CASSLMDRAINEQYF.

The chain couples TRBV6-1 to TRBJ1-1; 7 nucleotides agree with TRBD1. The V gene's germline CDR1 is MNHNS and CDR2 SASEGT. This CDR3 comprises 13 residues. V gave up 4 bases and J gave up 5 bases; unmatched junction bases: 4. The CDR3 is CASSVDRVTEAFF. In nucleotides, the CDR3 is TGTGCCAGCAGTGTTGACAGGGTGACTGAAGCTTTCTTT.

The chain couples TRBV5-4 to TRBJ1-3; D not resolved. V was pared by 2 bases and J by 3 bases, with 9 bases between. CDR3 length equals 14 residues. The germline gives CDR1 SGHNT, CDR2 YYREEE (reference sequence). CDR3 amino acids: CASSFFGFGNTIYF. The CDR3 coding sequence is TGTGCCAGCAGCTTCTTCGGGTTTGGAAACACCATATATTTT. Full variable domain (rest looked up from reference TRBV5-4 and TRBJ1-3): ETGVTQSPTHLIKTRGQQVTLRCSSQSGHNTVSWYQQALGQGPQFIFQYYREEENGRGNFPPRFSGLQFPNYSSELNVNALELDDSALYLCASSFFGFGNTIYFGEGSWLTVV.

There are a few counts of this clone. Other DNA sequences in the sample encode the same CDR3. V is TRBV5-1 and J is TRBJ2-5; D may be TRBD1 (7 bases). V lost 4 bases and J lost 3, with 10 bases in between. The CDR3 consists of 13 residues. Per germline, CDR1 SGHRS and CDR2 YFSETQ. The CDR3 region has the DNA TGCGCCAGCAGCCGCGGGACAGAAGAGACCCAGTACTTC. Protein sequence: CASSRGTEETQYF.

The chain recombines TRBV30 with TRBJ2-7; D gene ambiguous. The V end lost 2 bases, the J end lost 6 bases, and 11 bases lay between the germline ends. Germline-derived CDR1 and CDR2 are GTSNPN and SVGIG (reference sequence). The CDR3 contains 12 residues. CDR3 amino acids: CAWSPRLGEQYF. CDR3 bases: TGTGCCTGGAGTCCGCGACTTGGCGAGCAGTACTTC.

This clone is a singleton in its sample. This chain links TRBV5-1 with TRBJ1-1, with a tentative D call TRBD1 (5 bases). Germline CDR1 reads SGHRS; CDR2 reads YFSETQ. The CDR3 has 13 amino acids. Deletions cut 1 base from V and 3 bases from J, with 7 bases between. The CDR3 loop reads CASSLQGHTEAFF. The CDR3 DNA follows: TGCGCCAGCAGCTTGCAGGGACACACTGAAGCTTTCTTT.

Comment on this clone: A read error is the likely source, as a far larger clone sits one nucleotide away. This specimen includes other DNA sequences encoding the same CDR3. The genes are TRBV2 and TRBJ2-7; TRBD1 matches at 7 bases. Germline lookup yields CDR1 SNHLY and CDR2 FYNNEI. Germline trimming cut 3 bases from V and 4 bases from J; bases unmatched to any gene: 6. CDR3 length equals 14 residues. The CDR3 DNA follows: TGTGCCAGCAGTGAGTCAGGGGGTAGATACGAGCAGTACTTC. Amino acids: CASSESGGRYEQYF.

The chain recombines TRBV5-1 with TRBJ2-1; TRBD1 matches 7 bases. Per the germline V gene, CDR1 is SGHRS and CDR2 is YFSETQ. Trimming cost V 0 bases and J 6 bases; bases outside gene matches: 3. This CDR3 contains 14 residues. CDR3 region: CASSLDRGSNEQFF. The CDR3 nucleotides read TGCGCCAGCAGCTTGGACAGGGGAAGCAATGAGCAGTTCTTC.

V is TRBV7-3 and J is TRBJ2-3, with D maybe TRBD2 (5 bases). Trimming removed 6 bases from V and 0 bases from J, with 16 bases in between. CDR1 SGHTA and CDR2 FQGTGA come from the germline V gene. This CDR3 spans 16 amino acids. The CDR3 spells CASSLGLRTSTDTQYF. DNA for the CDR3: TGTGCCAGCAGTCTTGGTCTCCGGACTAGCACAGATACGCAGTATTTT.